These 14 T cell receptor beta chains came from one sample sequenced in a study of regulatory and conventional T cells in RAG deficiency. Repertoires were generated with immunoSEQ multiplex PCR, while TCRdb's copy carries only in-frame clones and drops some. The sample lists under 45,000 clones; about 76% were seen once. Blood CD4+ CD25-low CD127-high conventional T cells supplied the genomic DNA template. These data are also associated with another study on regulatory T cells. As that report states: Primers: 52 TRBV forward and 13 TRBJ reverse.

Specimen: CD4+ effector T cells sorted from blood. The origin of the receptors is a human donor in good health.

V gene TRBV9 combines with J gene TRBJ1-3; no clear D gene. Germline V CDR1 and CDR2: SGDLS, YYNGEE. The CDR3 runs to 16 residues. V was trimmed by 0 bases and J by 0 bases, leaving 10 bases between them. This CDR3 reads CASSVEAASSGNTIYF. The DNA for the CDR3 is TGTGCCAGCAGCGTAGAAGCAGCCAGCTCTGGAAACACCATATATTTT.

V and J are TRBV5-1 and TRBJ1-5; 7 bases are shared with TRBD1. V dropped 4 bases and J dropped 2; count of bases not matched to a gene: 3. The CDR3 length is 14 residues. Germline assignment: CDR1 SGHRS and CDR2 YFSETQ. CDR3 loop: CASSTGQGNQPQHF. CDR3 DNA sequence: TGCGCCAGCAGCACCGGACAGGGCAATCAGCCCCAGCATTTT.

To note about this clone: This CDR3 is also generated by other DNA sequences in the sample. The chain uses TRBV19 and TRBJ1-5; 7 nucleotides match TRBD1. The CDR3 sequence is 12 residues long. From germline, CDR1 is LNHDA and CDR2 SQIVND (reference sequence). V lost 6 bases and J lost 4; bases outside the gene matches: 0. For the CDR3, the DNA is TGTGCCAGTAGGGACAGGAATCAGCCCCAGCATTTT. Amino acid sequence: CASRDRNQPQHF. Drawing the rest from reference TRBV19 and TRBJ1-5, the complete variable domain is DGGITQSPKYLFRKEGQNVTLSCEQNLNHDAMYWYRQDPGQGLRLIYYSQIVNDFQKGDIAEGYSVSREKKESFPLTVTSAQKNPTAFYLCASRDRNQPQHFGDGTRLSIL.

This clone occurred a few times. The chain combines TRBV4-2 with TRBJ1-6, with no clear D. V dropped 0 bases and J dropped 7 bases, with 13 bases sitting between them. Germline V gene lookup returns CDR1 LGHNA and CDR2 YNFKEQ. This CDR3 has 16 residues. CDR3 nucleotides: TGTGCCAGCAGCCAAGATGGAATTATCGGAAATTCACCCCTCCACTTT. Its protein product is CASSQDGIIGNSPLHF.

The genes are TRBV21-1 and TRBJ1-2. TRBV21-1 is listed as a pseudogene. This CDR3 has 14 amino acids. The CDR3 coding sequence is TGTGCCAGCAGCAAAGTATTGGGGGGCTATGGCTACACCTTC. As protein: CASSKVLGGYGYTF.

This clone was counted once. This rearrangement joins TRBV7-2 to TRBJ2-3, with TRBD2 matching 13 bases. V shed 5 bases and J 9 bases; nucleotides not matched to a gene: 11. Per germline, CDR1 SGHTA and CDR2 FQGNSA. The CDR3 contains 16 residues. The DNA for the CDR3 is TGTGCCAGCAGCCGGACTAGCGGGGGAGACCGCTCAACGCAGTATTTT. Its protein is CASSRTSGGDRSTQYF.

CDR3: CASRKMLLADFKREQYF. As DNA, the CDR3 is TGTGCCAGCAGAAAGATGCTTCTAGCGGATTTTAAGAGGGAGCAGTACTTC. V gene TRBV28 combines with J gene TRBJ2-7; the match to TRBD2 covers 7 bases. V trimming: 6 bases; J trimming: 7 bases; junction bases outside the gene matches: 21. CDR3 size: 17 residues. CDR1 is MDHEN, CDR2 SYDVKM, per germline.

The sample holds one count of this clone. The J gene is TRBJ1-1, the V gene TRBV28; TRBD1 aligns across 7 bases. CDR3 length equals 13 residues. Germline V gene sequence: CDR1 MDHEN, CDR2 SYDVKM. With 5 bases clipped from V and 8 bases from J, the junction kept 8 bases outside the gene matches. The CDR3 bases are TGTGCCAGCAGTGAAATGGACAGGACCGAAGCTTTCTTT. Translated, it gives CASSEMDRTEAFF.

The chain combines TRBV27 with TRBJ2-2; D is perhaps TRBD2 (7 bases). The germline gives CDR1 MNHEY, CDR2 SMNVEV (reference sequence). V lost 1 base and J 4 bases, leaving 13 bases between the germline ends. This CDR3 has 16 amino acids. This CDR3 is CASSLYGGGRTGELFF. The DNA of the CDR3 is TGTGCCAGCAGTTTATATGGGGGGGGGCGCACCGGGGAGCTGTTTTTT.

This clone has more than one count but fewer than ten. V usage is TRBV9 and J usage is TRBJ1-3; no clear D. The CDR3 contains 14 residues. The V and J ends lost 6 bases and 2 bases respectively, with 12 bases between them. The germline V gene encodes CDR1 SGDLS and CDR2 YYNGEE. The CDR3 sequence: CASTPEVPGNTIYF. CDR3 DNA: TGTGCCAGCACCCCAGAGGTCCCTGGAAACACCATATATTTT.

V is TRBV19 and J is TRBJ2-7; D might be TRBD1 (6 bases). The CDR3 extends over 13 amino acids. V was trimmed by 5 bases and J by 3 bases, leaving 11 bases between them. CDR1 is LNHDA and CDR2 is SQIVND in the germline V gene (reference sequence). This CDR3 reads CASSPGQNYEQYF. In DNA form, the CDR3 reads TGTGCCAGTAGTCCGGGACAAAACTACGAGCAGTACTTC.

The chain has TRBV27 and TRBJ1-4; no clear D gene. The CDR3 is made up of 14 amino acids. The germline gives CDR1 MNHEY, CDR2 SMNVEV (reference sequence). Trimming took 3 bases from V and 5 from J, leaving 10 bases between them. CDR3 in DNA: TGTGCCAGCAGTTTCTCACAGAGAAATGAAAAACTGTTTTTT. It is translated as CASSFSQRNEKLFF.

This chain joins TRBV19 and TRBJ2-3; D uncertain. Germline lookup yields CDR1 LNHDA and CDR2 SQIVND (reference sequence). The CDR3 spans 14 residues. Deletions cut 5 bases from V and 2 bases from J, with 11 bases between. CDR3 coding DNA: TGTGCCAGTAGTCCCGGCAGACCCACAGATACGCAGTATTTT. Its translation is CASSPGRPTDTQYF.

The gene calls are TRBV19 and TRBJ1-2, with TRBD1 identical over 10 bases. The V and J ends lost 6 bases and 3 bases, in that order; junction bases with no gene match: 10. Germline assignment: CDR1 LNHDA and CDR2 SQIVND (reference sequence). The CDR3 runs to 16 residues. CDR3 region: CASSRQPGQGYYGYTF. The CDR3, as DNA: TGTGCCAGTAGCCGCCAGCCGGGACAGGGGTACTATGGCTACACCTTC. Based on the CDR3 plus reference TRBV19 and TRBJ1-2, the full variable domain is DGGITQSPKYLFRKEGQNVTLSCEQNLNHDAMYWYRQDPGQGLRLIYYSQIVNDFQKGDIAEGYSVSREKKESFPLTVTSAQKNPTAFYLCASSRQPGQGYYGYTFGSGTRLTVV.